One and the same sample provided the 23 T cell receptor beta chains below, sequenced in a study of cytomegalovirus exposure and HLA in healthy donors. A multiplex PCR was run with 60 Vbeta primers and 13 Jbeta primers. Sequencing was performed with immunoSEQ multiplex PCR; in TCRdb, only in-frame clones are kept and a portion is missing. The sample has under 120,000 clones; 70% to 80% are singletons. Sequenced input: PBMCs. These receptors were taken from a female donor in good health and CMV-seropositive.

Comment on this clone: Other DNA sequences in this specimen translate into the identical CDR3. This chain uses TRBV6-5 with TRBJ1-2, with 7 bases fitting TRBD1. CDR1 is MNHEY and CDR2 is SVGAGI in the germline V gene. V lost 6 bases, J lost 2 bases, and 6 bases stayed unmatched. The CDR3 runs 14 residues. In DNA form, the CDR3 reads TGTGCCAGCAGCCGGCGACAGGGCAACTATGGCTACACCTTC. It encodes CASSRRQGNYGYTF.

As concerns this clone: This specimen includes other DNA sequences encoding the same CDR3. The CDR3 region is CASSPAGAPYEQYF. The CDR3 DNA is TGTGCCAGCTCGCCAGCGGGGGCACCTTACGAGCAGTACTTC. V usage is TRBV18 and J usage is TRBJ2-7, with TRBD2 matching 8 bases. The V gene's germline CDR1 is KGHSH and CDR2 LQKENI. The V segment lost 6 bases and the J segment 4 bases; nucleotides outside the gene matches: 8. This CDR3 is 14 amino acids long.

The chain is built from TRBV7-2 and TRBJ2-5, with TRBD2 identical over 13 bases. Germline V gene sequence: CDR1 SGHTA, CDR2 FQGNSA. V lost 1 base, J lost 7 bases, and 0 bases stayed unmatched. This CDR3 has 14 residues. CDR3 sequence (DNA): TGTGCCAGCAGCTTAGGACTAGCGGGAGGGACCCAGTACTTC. This translates into CASSLGLAGGTQYF.

In nucleotides, the CDR3 is TGTGCCAGCAGCTTGGGGGGGGAGCCCTACAATGAGCAGTTCTTC. It encodes CASSLGGEPYNEQFF. The V and J genes are TRBV5-4 and TRBJ2-1; the D gene is possibly TRBD2 (6 bases). V shed 0 bases and J shed 2 bases, with 9 bases lying between them. Germline V CDR1 and CDR2: SGHNT, YYREEE (reference sequence). This CDR3 region has 15 residues.

The rearrangement uses TRBV2 and TRBJ2-5; 7 bases line up with TRBD1. The V segment lost 8 bases and the J segment 2 bases; nucleotides outside the gene matches: 5. Looked up from germline, CDR1 is SNHLY and CDR2 is FYNNEI. The CDR3 totals 13 residues. The CDR3 DNA is TGTGCCAGCCGGGGACAGCTTCAAGAGACCCAGTACTTC. It specifies CASRGQLQETQYF.

The V and J genes are TRBV5-8 and TRBJ2-2; 12 bases agree with TRBD2. The germline CDR1 and CDR2 sequences are SGHTS and YDEGEE. This CDR3 comprises 18 residues. Trimming removed 3 bases from V and 2 bases from J; junction bases left unmatched: 8. The DNA for the CDR3 is TGTGCCAGCAGCTCTCGGACTAGCGGGATTTATAACACCGGGGAGCTGTTTTTT. This sequence encodes CASSSRTSGIYNTGELFF.

There are a few counts of this clone. This sequence joins TRBV6-1 and TRBJ1-1; 12 positions match TRBD1. The ends lost 4 bases at V and 5 bases at J; junction bases unmatched: 11. Germline loops: CDR1 MNHNS, CDR2 SASEGT. CDR3 length: 17 amino acids. The DNA of the CDR3 is TGTGCCAGCAGTGGACGGGACAGGGGGCGGTTGGTGACTGAAGCTTTCTTT. Translation gives CASSGRDRGRLVTEAFF.

The chain has TRBV19 and TRBJ2-7, with 9 bases that match TRBD2. The ends lost 3 bases at V and 2 bases at J; junction bases unmatched: 5. This CDR3 region has 15 residues. The germline gives CDR1 LNHDA, CDR2 SQIVND (reference sequence). Written as DNA, the CDR3 is TGTGCCAGTAGTATCTCCTCTAGCGGGGCCTACGAGCAGTACTTC. It specifies CASSISSSGAYEQYF.

This chain uses TRBV6-1 with TRBJ2-5; tentative D call: TRBD2 (5 bases). Per the germline V gene, CDR1 is MNHNS and CDR2 is SASEGT. Trimming took off 6 bases at V and 1 base at J, with 9 bases between the two ends. The CDR3 runs 13 residues. DNA of the CDR3: TGTGCCAGCAGGAGAAGCGGCCAAGAGACCCAGTACTTC. It codes for CASRRSGQETQYF.

In nucleotides, the CDR3 is TGTGCCAGCAGTAACCGACAGGGCCATTGGGCGCCCCAGCATTTT. Its translation is CASSNRQGHWAPQHF. The chain recombines TRBV6-6 with TRBJ1-5; TRBD1 agrees at 7 bases. Germline CDR1 MNHNY, CDR2 SVGAGI (reference sequence). Germline trimming cut 5 bases from V and 9 bases from J; bases unmatched to any gene: 13. This CDR3 is 15 amino acids long.

This clone was seen a handful of times. This chain joins TRBV6-5 and TRBJ1-3; D remains ambiguous. V lost 2 bases and J lost 2, with 10 bases in between. This CDR3 is 15 amino acids long. The germline V gene has CDR1 MNHEY and CDR2 SVGAGI. The CDR3 sequence is CASSYAGMPGNTIYF. DNA for the CDR3: TGTGCCAGCAGTTACGCCGGGATGCCTGGAAACACCATATATTTT.

The J gene is TRBJ2-3, the V gene TRBV4-2, with 10 bases identical to TRBD2. The ends lost 1 base at V and 3 bases at J; junction bases unmatched: 4. The CDR3 spans 16 residues. CDR1 LGHNA and CDR2 YNFKEQ come from the germline V gene. The CDR3 sequence is CASSQVSGGATDTQYF. The CDR3 nucleotides read TGTGCCAGCAGCCAAGTGAGCGGGGGGGCGACAGATACGCAGTATTTT.

V is TRBV28 and J is TRBJ1-4; 7 positions agree with TRBD1. The CDR3 consists of 14 residues. V was clipped by 7 bases and J by 3 bases; unmatched bases: 5. CDR1 is MDHEN, CDR2 SYDVKM, per germline. The CDR3 bases are TGTGCCAGCAAGACGGGACAGTCTAATGAAAAACTGTTTTTT. It translates to CASKTGQSNEKLFF.

The chain couples TRBV19 to TRBJ1-5; tentative D call: TRBD1 (6 bases). CDR1 is LNHDA and CDR2 is SQIVND in the germline V gene (reference sequence). The CDR3 is 16 residues long. V lost 3 bases, J lost 6 bases, and 18 bases lay in between. CDR3 sequence (DNA): TGTGCCAGTAGTATGGGGAGACAGGCGAAGGGTCAGCCCCAGCATTTT. This codes for CASSMGRQAKGQPQHF.

The chain employs TRBV5-4 and TRBJ1-2; TRBD1 is a possible D gene (6 bases). The V end was cut by 1 base, the J end by 8 bases, with 12 bases between. CDR1 and CDR2 (germline): SGHNT, YYREEE (reference sequence). The length of the CDR3 is 13 residues. Here the CDR3 DNA reads TGTGCCAGCAGCTTGCCAGGGGATAGGGGCTACACCTTC. It codes for CASSLPGDRGYTF.

The chain's CDR3 is CASSLYGAPANEQYF. Here the CDR3 DNA reads TGTGCCAGCAGCTTATACGGAGCTCCGGCAAACGAGCAGTACTTC. The chain combines TRBV13 with TRBJ2-7; no definite D call. Germline values: CDR1 PRHDT, CDR2 FYEKMQ (reference sequence). This CDR3 has 15 residues. The V and J ends lost 2 bases and 5 bases respectively, with 16 bases between them.

V usage is TRBV30 and J usage is TRBJ1-1, with a weak D call TRBD1 (5 bases). The CDR3 covers 13 residues. V lost 2 bases and J lost 1, with 8 bases in between. CDR1 and CDR2 from the germline V gene are GTSNPN and SVGIG (reference sequence). CDR3 coding DNA: TGTGCCTGGAGTCAGGGAGGGAACACTGAAGCTTTCTTT. Translating gives CAWSQGGNTEAFF.

This clone has just one count. V is TRBV12-2 and J is TRBJ2-1; the listed D gene, TRBD2, was not tested against the DNA. TRBV12-2 is recorded as a pseudogene. This CDR3 has 16 amino acids. In nucleotides, the CDR3 is TGTGCAAGTCGACCCCTGATTGCTAGCGGCTACAATGAGCAGTTCTTC. Residues: CASRPLIASGYNEQFF.

The rearrangement links TRBV5-1 to TRBJ2-5; tentatively, D is TRBD2 (6 bases). CDR3 length equals 14 residues. Germline V CDR1 and CDR2: SGHRS, YFSETQ. The V gene lost 0 bases and the J gene lost 4 bases, with 10 bases spanning the gap. DNA for the CDR3: TGCGCCAGCAGCTTGGGGGGACTTGGAGAGACCCAGTACTTC. The encoded protein is CASSLGGLGETQYF.

V is TRBV10-1 and J is TRBJ2-4; perhaps TRBD2 as D (5 bases). This CDR3 spans 17 amino acids. Germline assignment: CDR1 WNHNN and CDR2 SYGVQD (reference sequence). Trimming stripped 0 bases from V and 7 bases from J, with 19 bases between. The CDR3, as DNA: TGCGCCAGCAGTGAGTCGTGTGAGGTGGGAGCTTGGAACATTCAGTACTTC. This translates into CASSESCEVGAWNIQYF.

The CDR3 loop is CAITNRSGNQPQHF. The CDR3 coding sequence is TGTGCCATTACCAACAGGTCAGGCAATCAGCCCCAGCATTTT. The chain links TRBV2 to TRBJ1-5; D may be TRBD1 (5 bases). Trimming took 10 bases from V and 2 from J, leaving 15 bases between them. Germline V gene data show CDR1 as SNHLY and CDR2 as FYNNEI. This CDR3 has 14 residues.

The sample holds a few counts of this clone. The chain is built from TRBV7-9 and TRBJ2-7, with TRBD1 matching 8 bases. Trimming at V came to 5 bases and at J to 6 bases, leaving 6 bases not matched to a gene. CDR3 size: 13 residues. Germline-derived CDR1 and CDR2 are SEHNR and FQNEAQ (reference sequence). The CDR3 DNA reads TGTGCCAGCAGCCCGGGACAGGTTGGCGAGCAGTACTTC. Protein sequence: CASSPGQVGEQYF.

A single count supports this clone. The genes are TRBV2 and TRBJ1-2; D is undetermined. The CDR3 totals 14 residues. Germline V gene lookup returns CDR1 SNHLY and CDR2 FYNNEI. The V gene lost 1 base and the J gene lost 1 base, with 7 bases spanning the gap. The CDR3 DNA sequence: TGTGCCAGCAGTGAAGGACATCTTAACTATGGCTACACCTTC. It translates to CASSEGHLNYGYTF.